A selection of T cell receptor beta chains follows, all from one sample in a study of cytomegalovirus exposure and HLA in healthy donors. Data came from immunoSEQ multiplex PCR; TCRdb stores just in-frame clones and leaves some out. The sample has about 64,000 clones; 90% to 95% are singletons. Sequencing used PBMCs. The receptors were gathered from a woman aged 18-29 years in good health and CMV-seropositive. Both conserved end residues are part of each CDR3. The D gene is left open where the match is weak. Some rows have no size entry. The others give once, few or many, or a class for an expanded clone.

v_call	j_call	clone_size	d_call	cdr3_aa	cdr3_nt
TRBV2	TRBJ1-1	NA	NA	CASSEPTEAFF	TGTGCCAGCAGTGAACCAACTGAAGCTTTCTTT
TRBV6-4	TRBJ2-3	few	NA	CASSDVGEAADTQYF	TGTGCCAGCAGTGACGTAGGGGAGGCTGCAGATACGCAGTATTTT
TRBV18	TRBJ2-1	NA	NA	CASSPLYRDEQFF	TGTGCCAGCTCACCTCTATACAGGGATGAGCAGTTCTTC
TRBV18	TRBJ2-1	NA	NA	CASSPNSPTYNEQFF	TGTGCCAGCTCACCTAATAGCCCCACCTACAATGAGCAGTTCTTC
TRBV15	TRBJ1-1	NA	TRBD1	CATSTLDRVGKNTEAFF	TGTGCCACCAGCACCTTAGACAGGGTGGGGAAGAACACTGAAGCTTTCTTT
TRBV4-3	TRBJ2-3	NA	NA	CASSLSGTSTDTQYF	TGCGCCAGCAGCCTTTCCGGGACTAGCACAGATACGCAGTATTTT
TRBV18	TRBJ1-1	NA	NA	CASSPSEGEAFF	TGTGCCAGCTCCCCCTCTGAGGGTGAGGCTTTCTTT
TRBV10-3	TRBJ2-3	NA	NA	CAIGDYTQYF	TGTGCCATCGGGGACTATACGCAGTATTTT
TRBV2	TRBJ1-3	NA	NA	CASSEGGQLSGNTIYF	TGTGCCAGCAGTGAAGGAGGACAGCTCTCTGGAAACACCATATATTTT
TRBV19	TRBJ1-4	NA	NA	CASSSQGRDEKLFF	TGTGCCAGTAGTAGTCAGGGTAGAGATGAAAAACTGTTTTTT
TRBV11-2	TRBJ2-3	NA	NA	CASSRPPRPARVADTQYF	TGTGCCAGCAGCCGTCCGCCCCGTCCAGCGCGCGTTGCGGATACGCAGTATTTT
TRBV28	TRBJ1-3	NA	TRBD1	CASVRQGRYSGNTIYF	TGTGCCAGCGTCAGACAGGGGCGATACTCTGGAAACACCATATATTTT
TRBV9	TRBJ2-1	NA	TRBD2	CASAPRLASYNEQFF	TGTGCCAGCGCCCCCCGACTAGCCTCCTACAATGAGCAGTTCTTC
TRBV4-3	TRBJ2-1	NA	NA	CASSQDSGVGNEQFF	TGCGCCAGCAGCCAAGATTCGGGGGTGGGGAATGAGCAGTTCTTC